The next 29 T cell receptor beta chains were all read from a single sample in a study of radiotherapy plus CTLA-4 blockade in lung cancer. Sequencing was performed with immunoSEQ multiplex PCR; in TCRdb, only in-frame clones are kept and a portion is missing. The table has approximately 110,000 clones, roughly four fifths seen once. The specimen was peripheral blood, collected from a patient treated with radiotherapy plus ipilimumab. The source of these receptors is a human donor with non-small cell lung cancer that progressed on radiotherapy plus ipilimumab. Some clones in this sample may be carry-over from other donors' samples.

The chain combines TRBV28 with TRBJ2-6, with TRBD1 matching 7 bases. The junction had 7 bases not matched to a gene; V was cut back by 7 bases and J by 1 base. The CDR3 covers 16 residues. The germline V gene has CDR1 MDHEN and CDR2 SYDVKM. This CDR3 reads CASTPRGFSGANVLTF. The CDR3 coding sequence is TGTGCCAGCACCCCCAGGGGGTTTTCTGGGGCCAACGTCCTGACTTTC.

This clone was seen once. The genes are TRBV9 and TRBJ2-3; no clear D gene. The CDR3 is made up of 14 amino acids. V lost 0 bases, J lost 6 bases, and 11 bases lay in between. The germline V gene has CDR1 SGDLS and CDR2 YYNGEE. As DNA, the CDR3 is TGTGCCAGCAGCGTAGTTCATACCGGCGATACGCAGTATTTT. Translated, it gives CASSVVHTGDTQYF.

The V gene is TRBV6-6, the J gene TRBJ1-2, with 8 bases matching TRBD1. CDR1 and CDR2 from the germline V gene are MNHNY and SVGAGI (reference sequence). The junction had 5 bases not matched to a gene; V was cut back by 2 bases and J by 0 bases. The CDR3 totals 16 residues. The CDR3 region is CASSYPADRANYGYTF. The CDR3 DNA is TGTGCCAGCAGTTACCCGGCGGACAGGGCTAACTATGGCTACACCTTC.

The chain combines TRBV6-5 with TRBJ2-3, with D hard to call. The CDR3 runs to 14 residues. Trimming left V 2 bases short and J 2 bases short, with 8 bases between. Germline CDR1 MNHEY, CDR2 SVGAGI. The DNA for the CDR3 is TGTGCCAGCAGTTACGGCATTTACACAGATACGCAGTATTTT. This translates into CASSYGIYTDTQYF.

The J gene is TRBJ1-2, the V gene TRBV28; 7 positions match TRBD1. Germline assignment: CDR1 MDHEN and CDR2 SYDVKM. The CDR3 sequence is 14 residues long. Losses at the gene ends were 2 bases for V and 4 bases for J; bases not matched to a gene: 4. The DNA of the CDR3 is TGTGCCAGCAGTTTAGGAGGGGGCGCCTATGGCTACACCTTC. Its protein product is CASSLGGGAYGYTF.

This chain links TRBV10-3 with TRBJ1-4, with a tentative D call TRBD1 (5 bases). Trimming took off 2 bases at V and 8 bases at J, with 9 bases between the two ends. CDR1 ENHRY and CDR2 SYGVKD come from the germline V gene. CDR3 length: 13 residues. In DNA, the CDR3 is TGTGCCATCAGTGAGAGGGGTAGGGAAAAACTGTTTTTT. Translating it yields CAISERGREKLFF.

CDR3 DNA: TGTGCCAGCAGCCCCACATCTGAGGGTGTTGACCAGTTCTTC. Residues: CASSPTSEGVDQFF. The genes are TRBV7-2 and TRBJ2-1; possible D gene TRBD2, 5 bases. Looked up from germline, CDR1 is SGHTA and CDR2 is FQGNSA. With 5 bases removed from V and 13 bases from J, the gap between germline ends came to 21 bases. This CDR3 contains 14 residues.

The J gene is TRBJ1-5, the V gene TRBV4-1; D uncertain. The V gene's germline CDR1 is MGHRA and CDR2 YSYEKL. The CDR3 runs 13 residues. The ends were cut back, 5 bases at V and 5 bases at J, with 10 bases in the middle. The CDR3 coding sequence is TGCGCCAGCAGCACAGAACGGTATCAGCCCCAGCATTTT. Protein: CASSTERYQPQHF.

The gene calls are TRBV29-1 and TRBJ1-4, with a weak D call TRBD1 (6 bases). In germline, CDR1 is SQVTM, CDR2 ANQGSEA. This CDR3 is 12 amino acids long. Trimming cost V 4 bases and J 7 bases, with 10 bases left between them. The CDR3 DNA follows: TGCAGCGTTGTGCAGGGGTCTGAAAAACTGTTTTTT. Translation: CSVVQGSEKLFF.

This clone was seen a few times. The junction does not match germline at one end; this may be a read error. The chain carries TRBV27 and TRBJ2-3; D ambiguous. Germline CDR1 is MNHEY and CDR2 is SMNVEV (reference sequence). The CDR3 covers 15 residues. The CDR3 DNA sequence: TGTGCCACCAGTCCGGATGGGGTAAGGGCAGATACGCAGTATTTT. It encodes CATSPDGVRADTQYF.

This clone has a single count. CDR3 bases: TGCGCCAGCAGCTTGCCGCGGGGGCAGGGGATCACCGGGGAGCTGTTTTTT. Protein sequence: CASSLPRGQGITGELFF. V is TRBV5-1 and J is TRBJ2-2; D may be TRBD2 (7 bases). The CDR3 is 17 residues long. V was clipped by 1 base and J by 4 bases, with 17 bases between them. Germline V CDR1 and CDR2: SGHRS, YFSETQ. The variable domain in full, completed from reference TRBV5-1 and TRBJ2-2, reads KAGVTQTPRYLIKTRGQQVTLSCSPISGHRSVSWYQQTPGQGLQFLFEYFSETQRNKGNFPGRFSGRQFSNSRSEMNVSTLELGDSALYLCASSLPRGQGITGELFFGEGSRLTVL.

V is TRBV7-3 and J is TRBJ2-3; D gene unclear. V shed 2 bases and J shed 4 bases, with 13 bases lying between them. The CDR3 has 15 amino acids. Germline loops: CDR1 SGHTA, CDR2 FQGTGA. The CDR3 sequence is CASSLSFGSSDTQYF. For the CDR3, the DNA is TGTGCCAGCAGCTTATCCTTCGGCAGTTCAGATACGCAGTATTTT.

The chain carries TRBV9 and TRBJ2-1; D is uncertain. The CDR3 is 11 amino acids. The germline gives CDR1 SGDLS, CDR2 YYNGEE. V lost 4 bases and J 6 bases, leaving 5 bases between the germline ends. CDR3 nucleotides: TGTGCCAGCAGCCCCTCCAATGAGCAGTTCTTC. As protein: CASSPSNEQFF.

This clone was detected once. This chain joins TRBV9 and TRBJ2-1, with D perhaps TRBD1 (6 bases). The length of the CDR3 is 15 residues. CDR1 SGDLS and CDR2 YYNGEE come from the germline V gene. V lost 3 bases to trimming and J lost 2 bases, with 12 bases between them. CDR3 residues: CASSGSGQTYNEQFF. Written as DNA, the CDR3 is TGTGCCAGCAGCGGATCGGGACAAACCTACAATGAGCAGTTCTTC.

The chain couples TRBV27 to TRBJ2-7; D is unresolved. Germline V CDR1 and CDR2: MNHEY, SMNVEV (reference sequence). This CDR3 is 16 amino acids long. V dropped 4 bases and J dropped 2 bases, with 18 bases sitting between them. The CDR3 nucleotides are TGTGCCAGCAGTTCCCCGACCGTAGCTGGGGCCTACGAGCAGTACTTC. Its translation is CASSSPTVAGAYEQYF.

The rearrangement uses TRBV4-3 and TRBJ2-5; 11 nucleotides agree with TRBD1. The CDR3 sequence is 17 residues long. Germline CDR1 is LGHNA and CDR2 is YSLEER. V shed 0 bases and J 5 bases; nucleotides not matched to a gene: 8. The CDR3 is CASSQDLDRGRWETQYF. CDR3 in DNA: TGCGCCAGCAGCCAAGATTTGGACAGGGGGCGGTGGGAGACCCAGTACTTC.

As concerns this clone: A junction end diverges from the germline sequence, so it may reflect a read error. The chain has TRBV7-7 and TRBJ2-7; no firm D call. The CDR3 consists of 13 residues. Germline CDR1 reads SSHAT; CDR2 reads FNYEAQ (reference sequence). The CDR3 bases are TGTGCTAGCAGCTTATGGGCAGATAGCGAGCAGTACTTC. Translated, it gives CASSLWADSEQYF.

This chain connects TRBV7-2 to TRBJ1-5; TRBD1 is a possible D gene (6 bases). The CDR3 runs to 16 residues. Per the germline V gene, CDR1 is SGHTA and CDR2 is FQGNSA. Trimming cost V 1 base and J 4 bases, with 14 bases left between them. Written as DNA, the CDR3 is TGTGCCAGCAGCTTAGTTGGCACAGGGCGTAATCAGCCCCAGCATTTT. The encoded protein is CASSLVGTGRNQPQHF. The full variable domain, its missing parts supplied by reference TRBV7-2 and TRBJ1-5, is GAGVSQSPSNKVTEKGKDVELRCDPISGHTALYWYRQSLGQGLEFLIYFQGNSAPDKSGLPSDRFSAERTGGSVSTLTIQRTQQEDSAVYLCASSLVGTGRNQPQHFGDGTRLSIL.

This rearrangement joins TRBV5-1 to TRBJ2-1, with 9 bases matching TRBD1. The CDR3 spans 15 residues. Germline V gene lookup returns CDR1 SGHRS and CDR2 YFSETQ. J gave up 5 bases and V 1 base, and 4 bases lay outside the gene matches. In DNA form, the CDR3 reads TGCGCCAGCAGCTTGACGGGACAGGGCCACAATGAGCAGTTCTTC. Residues: CASSLTGQGHNEQFF. Full variable domain (outside the CDR3, taken from reference TRBV5-1 and TRBJ2-1): KAGVTQTPRYLIKTRGQQVTLSCSPISGHRSVSWYQQTPGQGLQFLFEYFSETQRNKGNFPGRFSGRQFSNSRSEMNVSTLELGDSALYLCASSLTGQGHNEQFFGPGTRLTVL.

CDR3 in DNA: TGTGCCAGCAGCTCCACCAGAGGGGAGACCCAGTACTTC. This gives the protein CASSSTRGETQYF. V usage is TRBV7-2 and J usage is TRBJ2-5, with D perhaps matching TRBD2 (5 bases). Germline lookup yields CDR1 SGHTA and CDR2 FQGNSA. Trimming pared 4 bases from V and 5 bases from J, leaving 11 bases between. This CDR3 comprises 13 residues. Filled out from reference TRBV7-2 and TRBJ2-5, the complete variable domain reads GAGVSQSPSNKVTEKGKDVELRCDPISGHTALYWYRQSLGQGLEFLIYFQGNSAPDKSGLPSDRFSAERTGGSVSTLTIQRTQQEDSAVYLCASSSTRGETQYFGPGTRLLVL.

This clone has just one count. The chain carries TRBV7-9 and TRBJ2-2; 7 bases line up with TRBD1. The CDR3 sequence is 13 residues long. From germline, CDR1 is SEHNR and CDR2 FQNEAQ (reference sequence). The V and J ends lost 5 bases and 4 bases, in that order; junction bases with no gene match: 1. This CDR3 reads CASSDRVTGELFF. In DNA form, the CDR3 reads TGTGCCAGCAGCGACAGGGTCACCGGGGAGCTGTTTTTT. The whole variable domain, remainder taken from reference TRBV7-9 and TRBJ2-2, is DTGVSQNPRHKITKRGQNVTFRCDPISEHNRLYWYRQTLGQGPEFLTYFQNEAQLEKSRLLSDRFSAERPKGSFSTLEIQRTEQGDSAMYLCASSDRVTGELFFGEGSRLTVL.

This sequence joins TRBV18 and TRBJ2-5, with D unclear. V was shortened by 0 bases and J by 3 bases, with 8 bases between the two germline ends. This CDR3 has 14 residues. Germline lookup yields CDR1 KGHSH and CDR2 LQKENI. CDR3 region: CASSPPVRKETQYF. CDR3 bases: TGTGCCAGCTCACCACCGGTCAGGAAAGAGACCCAGTACTTC.

The chain joins TRBV19 to TRBJ1-2; TRBD1 aligns across 7 bases. Germline CDR1 LNHDA, CDR2 SQIVND (reference sequence). V was pared by 4 bases and J by 1 base, with 9 bases of the junction left unmatched. The CDR3 totals 16 residues. The CDR3 sequence is CASSTYGQANNYGYTF. In DNA, the CDR3 is TGTGCCAGTAGTACCTACGGACAGGCAAATAACTATGGCTACACCTTC.

V usage is TRBV11-3 and J usage is TRBJ2-1; weak D call: TRBD2 (6 bases). This CDR3 has 15 amino acids. The ends were cut back, 3 bases at V and 6 bases at J, with 15 bases in the middle. CDR1 and CDR2 from the germline V gene are SGHNT and YENEEA. CDR3 protein: CASSFDSVGSNEQFF. CDR3 bases: TGTGCCAGCAGCTTTGACAGCGTCGGGAGCAATGAGCAGTTCTTC.

The chain has TRBV15 and TRBJ1-2, with TRBD1 identical over 10 bases. The ends lost 5 bases at V and 2 bases at J; junction bases unmatched: 17. Germline loops: CDR1 LNHNV, CDR2 YYDKDF (reference sequence). This CDR3 is built from 19 residues. The CDR3 loop reads CATSYPTGGLPGLNYGYTF. The CDR3 DNA follows: TGTGCCACCAGCTACCCGACAGGGGGCCTCCCCGGACTCAACTATGGCTACACCTTC.

The rearrangement uses TRBV7-3 and TRBJ1-6, with a weak D call TRBD1 (5 bases). The CDR3 contains 13 residues. Trimming left V 8 bases short and J 11 bases short, with 16 bases between. Germline CDR1 reads SGHTA; CDR2 reads FQGTGA. CDR3 bases: TGTGCCAGCGGGGCCGAGGGGCTGACACCCCTCCACTTT. Amino acids: CASGAEGLTPLHF.

The rearrangement links TRBV27 to TRBJ2-1, with TRBD1 matching over 7 bases. CDR1 and CDR2 from the germline V gene are MNHEY and SMNVEV (reference sequence). The CDR3 sequence is 15 residues long. The V segment lost 6 bases and the J segment 6 bases; nucleotides outside the gene matches: 11. CDR3 DNA sequence: TGTGCCAGCAGGTCAGGGGGTAGCCCCAGCAATGAGCAGTTCTTC. Translating it yields CASRSGGSPSNEQFF.

This clone has a single count. V usage is TRBV7-3 and J usage is TRBJ1-2; D perhaps matches TRBD1 (6 bases). The germline V and J ends were trimmed by 4 bases and 7 bases, with 13 bases remaining between them. The CDR3 totals 13 residues. The germline V gene encodes CDR1 SGHTA and CDR2 FQGTGA. CDR3 nucleotides: TGTGCCAGCAGCTCCTCAGGGGAGGGTGGCTACACCTTC. Translation: CASSSSGEGGYTF. Full variable domain (rest looked up from reference TRBV7-3 and TRBJ1-2): GAGVSQTPSNKVTEKGKYVELRCDPISGHTALYWYRQSLGQGPEFLIYFQGTGAADDSGLPNDRFFAVRPEGSVSTLKIQRTERGDSAVYLCASSSSGEGGYTFGSGTRLTVV.

V gene TRBV4-2 combines with J gene TRBJ2-2; TRBD2 agrees at 13 bases. Germline CDR1 LGHNA, CDR2 YNFKEQ. Trimming removed 8 bases from V and 4 bases from J; junction bases left unmatched: 4. The CDR3 has 15 amino acids. This CDR3 is CASGRLAGGTGELFF. DNA of the CDR3: TGTGCCAGCGGACGACTAGCGGGGGGCACCGGGGAGCTGTTTTTT.